A selection of T cell receptor beta chains follows, all from one sample in a study of blood T cell repertoires in COVID-19. Profiled with immunoSEQ multiplex PCR; TCRdb holds only in-frame clones, not every one. Of approximately 190,000 clones in the sample, about 88% were seen once. The specimen sequenced was peripheral blood. The receptors were gathered from a middle-aged woman who had recovered from COVID-19. Each CDR3 is given with its conserved first and last residue. D genes are given only for firm matches. Size is omitted from some rows. Given values are once, few, many or a class for expanded clones.

>TRBJ1-2|NA|NA|11|TRBV30
CAWSVGGGYTF
TGTGCCTGGAGTGTAGGGGGTGGCTACACCTTC
>TRBJ2-3|NA|TRBD2|16|TRBV7-8
CASSLPSGSVLFTQYF
TGTGCCAGCAGCCTACCTAGCGGGAGTGTGTTATTTACGCAGTATTTT
>TRBJ2-1|few|NA|15|TRBV5-5
CASSVAGTRYNEQFF
TGTGCCAGCAGCGTGGCCGGGACAAGATACAATGAGCAGTTCTTC
>TRBJ2-5|NA|TRBD2|16|TRBV7-2
CASSLAPSGRGETQYF
TGTGCCAGCAGCTTAGCCCCTAGCGGGAGGGGAGAGACCCAGTACTTC
>TRBJ1-3|NA|NA|13|TRBV7-9
CASSPSVGNTIYF
TGTGCCAGCAGCCCATCGGTTGGAAACACCATATATTTT
>TRBJ1-4|NA|TRBD1|15|TRBV9
CASGRGTGSYEKLFF
TGTGCCAGCGGGAGGGGGACAGGGTCTTATGAAAAACTGTTTTTT
>TRBJ2-2|NA|NA|13|TRBV6-6
CASTLQGKGELFF
TGTGCCAGCACGTTGCAGGGGAAAGGGGAGCTGTTTTTT
>TRBJ2-5|NA|TRBD2|16|TRBV12-5
CASGPGLAGWGSSQYF
TGTGCTAGTGGTCCCGGACTAGCGGGGTGGGGAAGTTCCCAGTACTTC
>TRBJ2-3|NA|TRBD2|15|TRBV5-1
CASTTLAGGADTQYF
TGCGCCAGCACCACCCTAGCGGGAGGGGCAGATACGCAGTATTTT
>TRBJ1-2|NA|NA|16|TRBV19
CASSIVADKYHYGYTF
TGTGCCAGTAGTATAGTGGCCGACAAGTATCACTATGGCTACACCTTC